A selection of T cell receptor beta chains follows, all from one sample in a study of blood T cell repertoires in COVID-19. Libraries were prepared by immunoSEQ multiplex PCR; TCRdb keeps only in-frame clonotypes and omits some of them. Of fewer than 130,000 clones in the sample, 82% are singletons; the top ten hold approximately 17%. Sequenced sample: peripheral blood. These receptors came from a woman aged 55-70 years with acute or convalescent COVID-19. Both conserved end residues are part of each CDR3. A D gene is named only where the DNA matches it firmly. Size tells how often a clone was seen (once, few, many) or the class of an expanded clone, and some rows leave it out.

D gene: .; J gene: TRBJ2-7; V gene: TRBV6-2/TRBV6-3; clone size: .; CDR3 DNA: TGTGCCAGCAGCTCACAGGGATACGAGCAGTACTTC; CDR3 protein: CASSSQGYEQYF
D gene: TRBD1; J gene: TRBJ1-4; V gene: TRBV19; clone size: .; CDR3 DNA: TGTGCCAGTAGACCCTACAGGGGGCAAGGGGAAAAACTGTTTTTT; CDR3 protein: CASRPYRGQGEKLFF
D gene: .; J gene: TRBJ1-3; V gene: TRBV9; clone size: few; CDR3 DNA: TGTGCCAGCAGCGTAGAACTGTCGGGTGGAAACACCATATATTTT; CDR3 protein: CASSVELSGGNTIYF
D gene: .; J gene: TRBJ1-1; V gene: TRBV29-1; clone size: .; CDR3 DNA: TGCAGCGTTGAGAGGGAATTGAACACTGAAGCTTTCTTT; CDR3 protein: CSVERELNTEAFF
D gene: .; J gene: TRBJ2-2; V gene: TRBV2; clone size: .; CDR3 DNA: TGTGCCAGCAGTGGAGAGGGTACCGGGGAGCTGTTTTTT; CDR3 protein: CASSGEGTGELFF
D gene: .; J gene: TRBJ1-6; V gene: TRBV14; clone size: many; CDR3 DNA: TGTGCCAGCAGCCCCTTTCAGGGTAATTCACCCCTCCACTTT; CDR3 protein: CASSPFQGNSPLHF
D gene: .; J gene: TRBJ2-7; V gene: TRBV7-2; clone size: .; CDR3 DNA: TGTGCCAGCAGCTTAACGGGAAGAACCTCCTACGAGCAGTACTTC; CDR3 protein: CASSLTGRTSYEQYF
D gene: TRBD2; J gene: TRBJ2-7; V gene: TRBV4-1; clone size: .; CDR3 DNA: TGCGCCAGCAGCCAGGGACGTAGCGGGGGGGCCTACGAGCAGTACTTC; CDR3 protein: CASSQGRSGGAYEQYF
D gene: TRBD1; J gene: TRBJ2-2; V gene: TRBV7-9; clone size: .; CDR3 DNA: TGTGCCAGCAGCCCCACCCCAGGGGGCGGTAGCACCGGGGAGCTGTTTTTT; CDR3 protein: CASSPTPGGGSTGELFF
D gene: TRBD1; J gene: TRBJ2-7; V gene: TRBV19; clone size: .; CDR3 DNA: TGTGCCAGTAGTATGCAGCGCCCGGGACAGGGCACCTACGAGCAGTACTTC; CDR3 protein: CASSMQRPGQGTYEQYF
D gene: .; J gene: TRBJ1-6; V gene: TRBV18; clone size: .; CDR3 DNA: TGTGCCAGCTCACCGGGACAACTAGTTACTTCACCCCTCCACTTT; CDR3 protein: CASSPGQLVTSPLHF
D gene: .; J gene: TRBJ2-2; V gene: TRBV5-1; clone size: .; CDR3 DNA: TGCGCCAGCAGCGTTCAGGGGGCGCGGGGGACCGGGGAGCTGTTTTTT; CDR3 protein: CASSVQGARGTGELFF
D gene: TRBD1; J gene: TRBJ2-6; V gene: TRBV12-5; clone size: few; CDR3 DNA: TGTGCTAGTGGTTTGGGGCGGACAGGGTCTGGGGCCAACGTCCTGACTTTC; CDR3 protein: CASGLGRTGSGANVLTF
D gene: .; J gene: TRBJ2-7; V gene: TRBV6-2/TRBV6-3; clone size: .; CDR3 DNA: TGTGCCAGCAGTCGCGGACAGATTCGCTCCGAGCAGTACTTC; CDR3 protein: CASSRGQIRSEQYF
D gene: .; J gene: TRBJ2-1; V gene: TRBV7-2; clone size: .; CDR3 DNA: TGTGCCAGCAGCCACGAATACAGGGAGGAGCAGTTCTTC; CDR3 protein: CASSHEYREEQFF
D gene: .; J gene: TRBJ1-2; V gene: TRBV6-5; clone size: .; CDR3 DNA: TGTGCCAGCAGGGCCCCCTTTTATGGCTACACCTTC; CDR3 protein: CASRAPFYGYTF
D gene: .; J gene: TRBJ2-2; V gene: TRBV9; clone size: few; CDR3 DNA: TGTGCCAGCAGCGTGCAGGGGTTTGGGGTGAACACCGGGGAGCTGTTTTTT; CDR3 protein: CASSVQGFGVNTGELFF
D gene: .; J gene: TRBJ1-5; V gene: TRBV30; clone size: .; CDR3 DNA: TGTGCCTGGAGTCGGGGGACTAGCAATCAGCCCCAGCATTTT; CDR3 protein: CAWSRGTSNQPQHF
D gene: .; J gene: TRBJ1-6; V gene: TRBV6-2/TRBV6-3; clone size: once; CDR3 DNA: TGTGCCAGCAGCCCCTCAGGACAGAATTCACCCCTCCACTTT; CDR3 protein: CASSPSGQNSPLHF
D gene: TRBD1; J gene: TRBJ1-4; V gene: TRBV5-1; clone size: few; CDR3 DNA: TGCGCCAGCAGCCACGACAGGGAGTTTGAAAAACTGTTTTTT; CDR3 protein: CASSHDREFEKLFF
D gene: .; J gene: TRBJ1-4; V gene: TRBV6-6; clone size: .; CDR3 DNA: TGTGCCAGCAGTTACTCGGGGGGGAGTGAAAAACTGTTTTTT; CDR3 protein: CASSYSGGSEKLFF
D gene: TRBD2; J gene: TRBJ2-5; V gene: TRBV19; clone size: .; CDR3 DNA: TGTGCCAGTAGTATTACTAGCGGGGGGAAGGAGACCCAGTACTTC; CDR3 protein: CASSITSGGKETQYF
D gene: .; J gene: TRBJ2-7; V gene: TRBV5-5; clone size: once; CDR3 DNA: TGTGCCAGCAACATGCCCCAGGGGAACTACGAGCAGTACTTC; CDR3 protein: CASNMPQGNYEQYF
D gene: TRBD1; J gene: TRBJ2-3; V gene: TRBV30; clone size: .; CDR3 DNA: TGTGCCTCGGACAGGGACAGCACAGATACGCAGTATTTT; CDR3 protein: CASDRDSTDTQYF
D gene: .; J gene: TRBJ2-5; V gene: TRBV9; clone size: .; CDR3 DNA: TGTGCCAGCAGCGCGACCCATGGGGAGCAAGAGACCCAGTACTTC; CDR3 protein: CASSATHGEQETQYF
D gene: TRBD1; J gene: TRBJ1-2; V gene: TRBV29-1; clone size: .; CDR3 DNA: TGCAGCGTTGAAGGCTACGGGGACAGGGAGGGGTATGGCTACACCTTC; CDR3 protein: CSVEGYGDREGYGYTF
D gene: .; J gene: TRBJ2-2; V gene: TRBV7-6; clone size: .; CDR3 DNA: TGTGCCAGCAGCAAGGGGGCCGGGGAGCTGTTTTTT; CDR3 protein: CASSKGAGELFF
D gene: TRBD1; J gene: TRBJ1-1; V gene: TRBV9; clone size: .; CDR3 DNA: TGTGCCAGCAGCACCCTGACAGGGGCGAACACTGAAGCTTTCTTT; CDR3 protein: CASSTLTGANTEAFF
D gene: TRBD1; J gene: TRBJ1-2; V gene: TRBV4-1; clone size: many; CDR3 DNA: TGCGCCAGCAGCCAAATGGCCCAGGGATTGGACAGGGGTGGCTACACCTTC; CDR3 protein: CASSQMAQGLDRGGYTF
D gene: .; J gene: TRBJ2-5; V gene: TRBV4-3; clone size: .; CDR3 DNA: TGCGCCAGCAGCCAAGATCTAACAGTACAAGAGACCCAGTACTTC; CDR3 protein: CASSQDLTVQETQYF
D gene: .; J gene: TRBJ1-2; V gene: TRBV3-1/TRBV3-2; clone size: .; CDR3 DNA: TGTGCCAGCAGCCAAGATCTGGGGGGTGCCTATGGCTACACCTTC; CDR3 protein: CASSQDLGGAYGYTF
D gene: TRBD2; J gene: TRBJ2-2; V gene: TRBV30; clone size: .; CDR3 DNA: TGTGCCTGGATGGGAAGCGGGGGGTCCACCGGGGAGCTGTTTTTT; CDR3 protein: CAWMGSGGSTGELFF
D gene: TRBD1; J gene: TRBJ1-1; V gene: TRBV6-5; clone size: .; CDR3 DNA: TGTGCCAGCAGTTCCAGACAGGGGAGGGAAGCTTTCTTT; CDR3 protein: CASSSRQGREAFF
D gene: TRBD1; J gene: TRBJ1-2; V gene: TRBV27; clone size: .; CDR3 DNA: TGTGCCAGCAGTCCCGGGACAGGGGTCCCCGCTTGGGAAAACTATGGCTACACCTTC; CDR3 protein: CASSPGTGVPAWENYGYTF
D gene: TRBD2; J gene: TRBJ2-1; V gene: TRBV3-1/TRBV3-2; clone size: few; CDR3 DNA: TGTGCCAGCAGCCGCGGGACTAGCCTCTACAATGAGCAGTTCTTC; CDR3 protein: CASSRGTSLYNEQFF
D gene: .; J gene: TRBJ1-6; V gene: TRBV7-2; clone size: .; CDR3 DNA: TGTGCCAGCAGCTTAGCCCAACCGACAAGATTTAGCTCCTATAATTCACCCCTCCACTTT; CDR3 protein: CASSLAQPTRFSSYNSPLHF
D gene: TRBD1; J gene: TRBJ1-2; V gene: TRBV20-1; clone size: .; CDR3 DNA: TGCAGTGCTAGTCCCGACAGGGCTAACTATGGCTACACCTTC; CDR3 protein: CSASPDRANYGYTF
D gene: TRBD2; J gene: TRBJ2-3; V gene: TRBV9; clone size: .; CDR3 DNA: TGTGCCAGCAGCGTAGCAGCGGGGGGACCACCAGATACGCAGTATTTT; CDR3 protein: CASSVAAGGPPDTQYF
D gene: TRBD1; J gene: TRBJ2-5; V gene: TRBV11-3; clone size: few; CDR3 DNA: TGTGCCAGCAGTGGTGCAGGGGGCGGGCAAGAGACCCAGTACTTC; CDR3 protein: CASSGAGGGQETQYF
D gene: .; J gene: TRBJ2-2; V gene: TRBV2; clone size: .; CDR3 DNA: TGTGCCAGCAGAGAAGGTGCAGGGGTGGCCGGGGAGCTGTTTTTT; CDR3 protein: CASREGAGVAGELFF
D gene: TRBD2; J gene: TRBJ2-3; V gene: TRBV28; clone size: .; CDR3 DNA: TGTGCCAGCAGTTTGGTATCCAGCGGGGGGAGCACAGATACGCAGTATTTT; CDR3 protein: CASSLVSSGGSTDTQYF
D gene: .; J gene: TRBJ2-2; V gene: TRBV30; clone size: .; CDR3 DNA: TGTGCCTGGAGTGTTTCCAGGAACACCGGGGAGCTGTTTTTT; CDR3 protein: CAWSVSRNTGELFF
D gene: .; J gene: TRBJ2-4; V gene: TRBV15; clone size: .; CDR3 DNA: TGTGCCACCAGCAGAGATCTGGACAGAACCCAGTACTTC; CDR3 protein: CATSRDLDRTQYF
D gene: .; J gene: TRBJ1-2; V gene: TRBV2; clone size: .; CDR3 DNA: TGTGCCAGCAGTGTCTTCGGGACAACAGGCGGCTACACCTTC; CDR3 protein: CASSVFGTTGGYTF
D gene: .; J gene: TRBJ2-3; V gene: TRBV9; clone size: .; CDR3 DNA: TGTGCCAGCAAGAAGAGTCAATTCTTCCCAGATACGCAGTATTTT; CDR3 protein: CASKKSQFFPDTQYF
D gene: .; J gene: TRBJ1-1; V gene: TRBV27; clone size: .; CDR3 DNA: TGTGCCAGCGGCCGCGGGGACACTGAAGCTTTCTTT; CDR3 protein: CASGRGDTEAFF
D gene: .; J gene: TRBJ1-5; V gene: TRBV2; clone size: .; CDR3 DNA: TGTGCCAGCTGTCGGAGGGATCAGCCCCAGCATTTT; CDR3 protein: CASCRRDQPQHF
D gene: .; J gene: TRBJ2-7; V gene: TRBV5-8; clone size: .; CDR3 DNA: TGTGCCAGCAGCTTGGTTCCGGGGTGGGGCTCCTACGAGCAGTACTTC; CDR3 protein: CASSLVPGWGSYEQYF
D gene: TRBD1; J gene: TRBJ1-1; V gene: TRBV19; clone size: once; CDR3 DNA: TGTGCCAGCTTAGGGACAGAAAGGAACACTGAAGCTTTCTTT; CDR3 protein: CASLGTERNTEAFF
D gene: .; J gene: TRBJ1-1; V gene: TRBV14; clone size: .; CDR3 DNA: TGTGCCAGCAGCCGAAGGGACTCCAACACTGAAGCTTTCTTT; CDR3 protein: CASSRRDSNTEAFF
D gene: TRBD2; J gene: TRBJ2-7; V gene: TRBV5-6; clone size: .; CDR3 DNA: TGTGCCAGCAGCCCGGGGGGGACACTTTCCTACGAGCAGTACTTC; CDR3 protein: CASSPGGTLSYEQYF
D gene: TRBD1; J gene: TRBJ2-2; V gene: TRBV24-1; clone size: .; CDR3 DNA: TGTGCCACCAGTCCTCCCTTCAGGGGGCGCACCGGGGAGCTGTTTTTT; CDR3 protein: CATSPPFRGRTGELFF
D gene: .; J gene: TRBJ2-2; V gene: TRBV24-1; clone size: once; CDR3 DNA: TGTGCCACCAGTGATCCTTACACAGGGTTACCCGGGGAGCTGTTTTTT; CDR3 protein: CATSDPYTGLPGELFF
D gene: TRBD1; J gene: TRBJ2-3; V gene: TRBV10-3; clone size: .; CDR3 DNA: TGTGCCATCAGTATTACAGGGGGCTTTACAGATACGCAGTATTTT; CDR3 protein: CAISITGGFTDTQYF